Listed below are T cell receptor beta chains from one sample, sequenced in a study of patients and donors after allogeneic stem cell transplantation. TCRdb independently ran MiXCR on the RT-PCR reads; one entry per CDR3 protein. The repertoire holds roughly 150,000 distinct CDR3 sequences, with 24% as singletons. Sequenced sample: blood, either unsorted or a sorted T cell fraction (not recorded which). Receptor source: a human donor who was either an allogeneic HSCT recipient or a stem cell or donor lymphocyte infusion donor (not recorded which). It is not recorded whose cells these are; they may come from a transplant donor. Each CDR3 is given with its conserved first and last residue. D genes are given only for firm matches. For some rows the clone size is stated as once, few or many, or as a class when expanded; others skip it.

d_gene	v_gene	abundance	j_gene	CDR3nt	CDR3aa
-	TRBV20-1	-	TRBJ1-5	TGCAGTGCTAGAGAATCGATCAGGGGCAATCAGCCCCAGCATTTT	CSARESIRGNQPQHF
-	TRBV7-9	few	TRBJ1-1	TGTGCCAGCAGCTTATCGATTAGAGGCACTGAAGCTTTCTTT	CASSLSIRGTEAFF
TRBD1	TRBV7-7	-	TRBJ2-7	TGTGCCAGCAGCATACACAGGGGTTACGAGCAGTACTTC	CASSIHRGYEQYF
-	TRBV11-2	-	TRBJ2-5	TGTGCCAGCAGCTCGATGATAAGACGGGAGACCCAGTACTTC	CASSSMIRRETQYF
-	TRBV10-3	-	TRBJ2-3	TGTGCCATCAGTGAGTCAGAAGGGAATCGGGAGTATTTT	CAISESEGNREYF
-	TRBV12-3/TRBV12-4	-	TRBJ1-5	TGTGCCAGCAGCCCACGTTGGGAAGGGACCGGTCAGCCCCAGCATTTT	CASSPRWEGTGQPQHF
TRBD2	TRBV5-1	-	TRBJ2-5	TGCGCCAGCAGCTCCGGGACTATCCAAGAGACCCAGTACTTC	CASSSGTIQETQYF
-	TRBV20-1	-	TRBJ1-6	TGCAGTGCTAGTGACCGGGGGAAAATCGTTTCACCCCTCCACTTT	CSASDRGKIVSPLHF
TRBD2	TRBV3-1	-	TRBJ2-1	TGTGCCAGCAGCCAAGGGCTAGCGGGCAGAAATGAGCAGTTCTTC	CASSQGLAGRNEQFF
-	TRBV27	-	TRBJ2-7	TGTGCCAGCAGTTTGGGGGTGGGTTACGAGCAGTACTTC	CASSLGVGYEQYF
-	TRBV20-1	-	TRBJ1-5	TGCAGTGCTAGGGGCGAGGGCAATCAGCCCCAGCATTTT	CSARGEGNQPQHF
-	TRBV14	once	TRBJ2-3	TGTGCCAGCAGCCGTGGTAGACCCGTGGCGTTTACAGATACGCAGTATTTT	CASSRGRPVAFTDTQYF
-	TRBV20-1	-	TRBJ2-1	TGCAGTGCTAGTCCCGGACTCCCCGAGGAATTCTTC	CSASPGLPEEFF
-	TRBV20-1	-	TRBJ2-7	TGCAGTGCTAAGCGCAGGGGAGGAGAGCAGTACTTC	CSAKRRGGEQYF
-	TRBV5-1	-	TRBJ2-3	TGCGCCAGCAGTTTTCCAGAGAGCACAGATACGCAGTATTTT	CASSFPESTDTQYF
-	TRBV20-1	few	TRBJ1-3	TGCAGTGCGCACTGGTTAAACACCATATATTTT	CSAHWLNTIYF